This T cell receptor (beta chain) was sequenced during a study of Graves' ophthalmopathy and Graves' hyperthyroidism. This clonotype has a count of ten or more. CDR1 and CDR2 (germline): SGHVS, FNYEAQ. Between the trimmed V and J ends, which lost 5 bases and 8 bases, there was a span of 15 bases. The CDR3 length is 13 residues. As the template, RNA transcripts were used to amplify TCR beta CDR3 regions. First-round RT-PCR used HTBI primers; second-round multiplex PCR followed. TCRdb ran MiXCR on the multiplex PCR reads and lists one entry per CDR3 protein. The profile covers about 400,000 distinct CDR3 sequences, with about 16% appearing a single time and around 1.5% taken by the ten largest. None of the included patients had other autoimmune diseases, uncontrolled infections, pregnancy or lactation, as these led to exclusion.

This clonotype originated in a woman between 18 and 30 years old with Graves' ophthalmopathy. Sequenced input: peripheral blood. This chain joins TRBV7-6 and TRBJ1-1; tentative D call: TRBD1 (6 bases). This CDR3 reads CASSRARGGEAFF. CDR3 nucleotide sequence: TGTGCCAGCAGCCGGGCGAGGGGGGGAGAAGCTTTCTTT.